A selection of T cell receptor beta chains follows, all from one sample in a study of blood T cell repertoires in COVID-19. TCRdb's copy holds only in-frame clones and misses some; the assay was immunoSEQ multiplex PCR. The table has 230,000 or so clones, around 86% seen once. Sequenced: peripheral blood. These receptors all stem from a human donor in a cohort sampled during active COVID-19. The CDR3 runs from the conserved cysteine through the conserved F or W. Fields, in order: D gene, J gene, V gene, clone size, CDR3 protein, CDR3 DNA. A D gene is named only where the DNA matches it firmly. Only part of the rows carry a size: once, few, many, or a class if the clone is expanded.

.	TRBJ2-7	TRBV19	.	CASSIVFGISYEQYF	TGTGCCAGTAGTATAGTTTTCGGGATCTCCTACGAGCAGTACTTC
TRBD1	TRBJ2-7	TRBV28	.	CASSFPDRGGEQYF	TGTGCCAGCAGTTTCCCCGACAGGGGGGGTGAGCAGTACTTC
.	TRBJ2-1	TRBV15	.	CATSTNRATSGGQFF	TGTGCCACCAGCACAAACCGGGCAACGAGCGGTGGGCAGTTCTTC
TRBD1	TRBJ1-1	TRBV28	.	CASSLPRGSTEAFF	TGTGCCAGCAGTCTCCCCAGGGGGAGCACTGAAGCTTTCTTT
TRBD1	TRBJ1-1	TRBV6-1	.	CASSETGENTEAFF	TGTGCCAGCAGTGAGACAGGGGAGAACACTGAAGCTTTCTTT
TRBD1	TRBJ2-7	TRBV19	.	CASSRDRVYEQYF	TGTGCCAGTAGCAGGGACAGGGTCTACGAGCAGTACTTC
.	TRBJ1-1	TRBV18	few	CASSAVSGPTEAFF	TGTGCCAGCTCGGCAGTGTCAGGGCCCACTGAAGCTTTCTTT
TRBD2	TRBJ2-3	TRBV18	.	CASSPGLAGAPDTQYF	TGTGCCAGCTCACCCGGACTAGCGGGAGCGCCAGATACGCAGTATTTT
TRBD1	TRBJ1-5	TRBV28	.	CASSRGQGASQPQHF	TGTGCCAGCAGTCGCGGACAGGGGGCGAGTCAGCCCCAGCATTTT
TRBD1	TRBJ2-7	TRBV28	.	CASSNWGTGKAYEQYF	TGTGCCAGCAGTAACTGGGGGACAGGGAAGGCCTACGAGCAGTACTTC
TRBD1	TRBJ1-2	TRBV28	once	CASRGTGGPSNYGYTF	TGTGCCAGCAGGGGGACAGGGGGCCCCTCTAACTATGGCTACACCTTC
.	TRBJ2-7	TRBV7-9	.	CASTVRAGYEQYF	TGTGCCAGCACCGTTAGGGCGGGGTACGAGCAGTACTTC
.	TRBJ2-7	TRBV13	.	CASRRASISGEQYF	TGTGCCAGCAGACGAGCTAGTATATCGGGCGAGCAGTACTTC
.	TRBJ1-1	TRBV9	.	CASSPGVVGTEAFF	TGTGCCAGCAGCCCGGGGGTAGTTGGCACTGAAGCTTTCTTT
.	TRBJ1-2	TRBV23-1	.	CASSQSPGNYGYTF	TGCGCCAGCAGTCAATCGCCCGGGAACTATGGCTACACCTTC
TRBD2	TRBJ2-6	TRBV19	.	CASSGRTSGSGANVLTF	TGTGCCAGTAGTGGCCGGACTAGTGGCTCTGGGGCCAACGTCCTGACTTTC
TRBD2	TRBJ2-7	TRBV14	few	CASSLPTSGPPLAYEQYF	TGTGCCAGCAGCTTACCGACTAGCGGGCCCCCCCTGGCCTACGAGCAGTACTTC
.	TRBJ1-6	TRBV21-1	.	CASSTKAPYGSTYNSPLHF	TGTGCCAGCAGCACGAAAGCGCCGTATGGGTCTACCTATAATTCACCCCTCCACTTT
.	TRBJ2-7	TRBV7-3	.	CASSLEATAPYEQYF	TGTGCCAGCAGCTTAGAGGCGACGGCCCCATACGAGCAGTACTTC
.	TRBJ2-2	TRBV7-3	.	CASSFSRSNTGELFF	TGTGCCAGCAGCTTTAGTCGGTCGAACACCGGGGAGCTGTTTTTT
TRBD2	TRBJ2-1	TRBV2	.	CASSGAGGGYNEQFF	TGTGCCAGCAGTGGAGCGGGAGGGGGGTACAATGAGCAGTTCTTC
TRBD2	TRBJ2-7	TRBV5-6	.	CASSFGLAGSYEQYF	TGTGCCAGCAGCTTCGGCCTAGCGGGATCCTACGAGCAGTACTTC
.	TRBJ2-1	TRBV27	.	CASSLAAHYNEQFF	TGTGCCAGCAGCTTAGCGGCTCACTACAATGAGCAGTTCTTC
.	TRBJ1-1	TRBV20-1	once	CSAMAVEAFF	TGCAGTGCTATGGCCGTTGAAGCTTTCTTT
.	TRBJ2-3	TRBV28	.	CASSLDYSTDTQYF	TGTGCCAGCAGTTTGGACTACAGCACAGATACGCAGTATTTT
.	TRBJ1-3	TRBV28	.	CASSPHGQWRNTIYF	TGTGCCAGCAGTCCGCACGGACAGTGGAGAAACACCATATATTTT
TRBD1	TRBJ2-7	TRBV7-2	.	CASSPRTGAYEQYF	TGTGCCAGCAGCCCACGGACAGGGGCCTACGAGCAGTACTTC
TRBD2	TRBJ2-3	TRBV27	.	CASSSDKTSGRRDTQYF	TGTGCCAGCAGTTCGGACAAGACTAGCGGGAGAAGAGATACGCAGTATTTT
.	TRBJ2-7	TRBV2	once	CASSAQGTYEQYF	TGTGCCAGCAGTGCTCAGGGAACATACGAGCAGTACTTC
.	TRBJ2-6	TRBV28	.	CASSLGWAEPSGANVLTF	TGTGCCAGCAGTTTAGGTTGGGCAGAACCCTCTGGGGCCAACGTCCTGACTTTC
.	TRBJ1-1	TRBV29-1	.	CSVLGRGNTEAFF	TGCAGCGTTTTAGGCAGGGGGAACACTGAAGCTTTCTTT
TRBD1	TRBJ2-7	TRBV28	.	CASSFRWDSSYEQYF	TGTGCCAGCAGTTTTAGATGGGACAGCTCCTACGAGCAGTACTTC
TRBD2	TRBJ2-1	TRBV5-6	.	CASSSTSGGYNEQFF	TGTGCCAGCAGCTCGACTAGCGGGGGATACAATGAGCAGTTCTTC
TRBD1	TRBJ1-1	TRBV5-5	.	CASSLESTGVTEAFF	TGTGCCAGCAGCTTGGAATCAACAGGGGTCACTGAAGCTTTCTTT
.	TRBJ2-5	TRBV5-4	.	CASSPELQETQYF	TGTGCCAGCAGCCCCGAGCTACAAGAGACCCAGTACTTC
TRBD1	TRBJ1-1	TRBV3-1/TRBV3-2	.	CASSSRQGTNTEAFF	TGTGCCAGCAGCTCCAGACAGGGGACGAACACTGAAGCTTTCTTT
.	TRBJ1-3	TRBV15	.	CATSSVDNFGNTIYF	TGTGCCACCAGCAGTGTAGACAACTTTGGAAACACCATATATTTT
.	TRBJ1-4	TRBV9	.	CASSVERFNEKLFF	TGTGCCAGCAGCGTAGAGCGTTTTAATGAAAAACTGTTTTTT
.	TRBJ2-7	TRBV11-3	once	CASSLEPDYEQYF	TGTGCCAGCAGCTTAGAGCCAGACTACGAGCAGTACTTC
TRBD2	TRBJ2-7	TRBV28	.	CATHGTSGRISEQYF	TGTGCCACCCATGGGACTAGCGGGAGGATTAGCGAGCAGTACTTC
TRBD1	TRBJ1-4	TRBV19	few	CASSADRGTEKLFF	TGTGCCAGTAGTGCTGACAGGGGAACTGAAAAACTGTTTTTT
.	TRBJ1-1	TRBV6-5	.	CASSYSGRGLNTEAFF	TGTGCCAGCAGTTACTCCGGCAGGGGACTAAACACTGAAGCTTTCTTT
TRBD1	TRBJ1-3	TRBV3-1/TRBV3-2	.	CASSQGDSDSGNTIYF	TGTGCCAGCAGCCAAGGGGACAGTGACTCTGGAAACACCATATATTTT
.	TRBJ1-2	TRBV27	.	CASSLSPPTGKDYTF	TGTGCCAGCAGTTTATCCCCACCCACAGGGAAAGACTACACCTTC
.	TRBJ1-1	TRBV27	.	CASSLGWTVMNTEAFF	TGTGCCAGCAGTTTAGGGTGGACAGTCATGAACACTGAAGCTTTCTTT
.	TRBJ1-6	TRBV20-1	.	CSASALAGIRSPLHF	TGCAGTGCTAGTGCCCTGGCGGGGATCCGGTCACCCCTCCACTTT
TRBD2	TRBJ2-7	TRBV3-1/TRBV3-2	.	CASSQKLAGPYEQYF	TGTGCCAGCAGCCAAAAACTAGCGGGACCTTACGAGCAGTACTTC
.	TRBJ1-1	TRBV5-4	.	CASSLHGATTEAFF	TGTGCCAGCAGCTTACATGGGGCTACCACTGAAGCTTTCTTT
TRBD1	TRBJ1-2	TRBV7-2	.	CASSLVTAGGASGYTF	TGTGCCAGCAGCTTAGTCACGGCAGGGGGCGCGTCCGGCTACACCTTC
.	TRBJ2-3	TRBV30	once	CAWRDTPADTQYF	TGTGCCTGGAGGGACACCCCAGCGGATACGCAGTATTTT
TRBD2	TRBJ2-3	TRBV6-4	.	CASSGTSGSSDTQYF	TGTGCCAGCAGTGGGACTAGCGGGAGTTCAGATACGCAGTATTTT
TRBD2	TRBJ2-7	TRBV7-6	.	CASSLAPGRTSGRYEQYF	TGTGCCAGCAGCTTAGCCCCCGGTCGGACTAGCGGGAGGTACGAGCAGTACTTC
.	TRBJ1-5	TRBV11-2	.	CASSLAGPNQPQHF	TGTGCCAGCAGCTTAGCAGGGCCCAATCAGCCCCAGCATTTT
.	TRBJ2-2	TRBV19	.	CASTLFANTGELFF	TGTGCCAGTACCCTTTTTGCGAACACCGGGGAGCTGTTTTTT
.	TRBJ1-1	TRBV4-3	many	CASSQDVGGPNTEAFF	TGCGCCAGCAGCCAAGACGTGGGAGGGCCGAACACTGAAGCTTTCTTT
.	TRBJ2-7	TRBV5-4	.	CASSSVSSSSEQYF	TGTGCCAGCAGCTCGGTTAGCAGTAGCTCCGAGCAGTACTTC